This TCR beta chain derives from a study of lymphopenia after photon versus proton radiotherapy. Study-wide points: Under photons, naive T cells and diversity fell while effector/memory populations rose.

A single count supports this clone. Antigen unknown. Germline assignment: CDR1 SGHAT and CDR2 FQDESV (reference sequence). V was clipped by 2 bases and J by 3 bases, with 8 bases between them. The CDR3 spans 15 residues. TCRdb keeps only in-frame clones here, not all; method: immunoSEQ multiplex PCR. The sample comprises 65,000 to 85,000 clones, 85% to 95% of which are singletons, and around 2.2% rests with the top ten. The source was peripheral blood, collected from a patient treated with photon-based radiotherapy. This receptor was taken from a woman aged 40 to 49 with cholangiocarcinoma. The chain couples TRBV11-1 to TRBJ1-6; perhaps TRBD1 as D (6 bases). CDR3 bases: TGTGCCAGCAGCTTACTGGACAGCTATAATTCACCCCTCCACTTT. It is translated as CASSLLDSYNSPLHF.